This T cell receptor (beta chain) comes out of a study of radiation and T cells in renal cell carcinoma. Here immunoSEQ multiplex PCR was the method, and the copy in TCRdb shows in-frame clones only, minus some. Of over 30,000 clones in the sample, approximately 84% are singletons; the top ten hold 25% to 40%. The trim removed 2 bases at V and 6 bases at J, leaving 9 bases unmatched. The CDR3 has 18 amino acids. The V gene's germline CDR1 is SEHNR and CDR2 FQNEAQ (reference sequence). Time point in this sample: blood 4 weeks post-SBRT, at nephrectomy. Treatment denoted: 15 Gy SBRT to primary tumor, nephrectomy 4 weeks later. After SBRT, blood was collected at 2 and 4 weeks, plus baseline. The patient's renal cell carcinoma had clear cell pathology. In the case of this clone: Its antigen remains unidentified.

General study results and limits: Pretreatment tumor biopsies were lacking, so baseline clonotypes are unknown. From baseline, blood top tumor clonotypes peaked at 2 weeks post-radiation.

The rearrangement uses TRBV7-9 and TRBJ2-1, with 14 bases that match TRBD2. Sequenced here: blood, sampled from a patient whose treatment included radiotherapy and nephrectomy. The sequence derives from a man aged 55 to 70 with renal cell carcinoma. The chain's CDR3 is CASSLPRRLAGGTNEQFF. The CDR3 DNA reads as TGTGCCAGCAGCTTACCCCGTAGACTAGCGGGAGGGACCAATGAGCAGTTCTTC.